The clone carrying this T cell receptor (beta chain) showed up just once. The record originates from a study of somatic mutations in cytotoxic T cells in rheumatoid arthritis. The CDR3 runs to 15 residues. Germline CDR1 reads SGHVS; CDR2 reads FQNEAQ. The V and J ends lost 5 bases and 1 base respectively, with 15 bases between them. TCRdb's table, derived via immunoSEQ multiplex PCR, lists solely in-frame clones and lacks some. This sample yields tens of thousands of clones, of which about four fifths are seen a single time; approximately 14% belongs to the top ten. The gene calls are TRBV7-8 and TRBJ2-7, with a weak D call TRBD2 (6 bases). Material for sequencing was CD8+ T cells sorted from blood. The TCR sequence derives from an adult with rheumatoid arthritis. CDR3 amino acids: CASSAGWGLSYEQYF. In DNA form, the CDR3 reads TGTGCCAGCAGCGCGGGGTGGGGCCTATCCTACGAGCAGTACTTC.